The T cell receptor (beta chain) described here comes from a study of T cells in localized non-small cell lung cancer. Broader study findings: Adjacent lung exhibited a median of about 57 among the 100 most abundant tumor clones. Only one tumor region was sequenced, so heterogeneity remains possible. T cell clonality was highest in uninvolved adjacent lung, above tumor. A higher density of T cells in blood coincided with extended overall survival.

Regarding this clone: The target antigen is unknown.

Generated by immunoSEQ multiplex PCR, the TCRdb table keeps only in-frame clones and is missing some. The table lists 90,000 to 95,000 clones, approximately 91% of them singletons. The sequencing here drew on PBMCs, taken before any cancer treatment. This TCR was sampled from a woman between 35 and 70 years old with stage II squamous cell lung carcinoma.

CDR3 sequence reads: CASRGRETQYF. CDR3 sequence (DNA): TGCGCCAGCAGGGGCCGAGAGACCCAGTACTTC. This chain joins TRBV10-2 and TRBJ2-5; D not resolved. CDR3 length: 11 residues. CDR1 and CDR2 from the germline V gene are WSHSY and SAAADI. V was clipped by 6 bases and J by 4 bases, with 6 bases between them.